This TCR beta chain derives from a study of blood T cell repertoires in COVID-19. Study at large: The samples span acute and convalescent COVID-19 from the United States, Italy and Spain. The analysed material was cDNA or gDNA that came from T cells, B-cell-depleted T cells, or PBMCs.

Authors' methods: Amplification of reference gene primers provided the estimated nucleated cell counts. The assay was immunoSEQ multiplex PCR, and TCRdb's table has in-frame clones only and misses some. That table is the source of V, J and clone size, and D and trimming were worked out from the DNA. This sample has about 140,000 clones; 80% to 85% occur once, and the top ten carry around 8.6%. CDR1 is MNHNY and CDR2 is SVGAGI in the germline V gene (reference sequence). With 6 bases removed from V and 7 bases from J, the gap between germline ends came to 16 bases. The length of the CDR3 is 13 residues.

The sequencing sample was made of peripheral blood. The TCR was taken from a human donor in a cohort sampled during active COVID-19. V is TRBV6-6 and J is TRBJ2-7, with D possibly being TRBD1 (7 bases). The CDR3 region is CASRRDSWFEQYF. The CDR3 DNA sequence: TGTGCCAGCAGGCGGGACAGCTGGTTTGAGCAGTACTTC.